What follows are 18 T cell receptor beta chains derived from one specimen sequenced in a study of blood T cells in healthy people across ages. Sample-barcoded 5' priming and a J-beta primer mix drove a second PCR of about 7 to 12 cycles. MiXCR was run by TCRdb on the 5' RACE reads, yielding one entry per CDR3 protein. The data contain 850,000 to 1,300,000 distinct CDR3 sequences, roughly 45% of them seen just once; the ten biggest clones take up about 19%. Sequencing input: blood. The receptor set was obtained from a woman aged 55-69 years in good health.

The CDR3 nucleotides are TGTGCCAGCAGTTTATATACTGGCTCATACACAGATACGCAGTATTTT. Encoded protein: CASSLYTGSYTDTQYF. This chain links TRBV27 with TRBJ2-3; D is ambiguous. V gave up 1 base and J gave up 2 bases, with 13 bases separating them. The CDR3 has 16 amino acids. Germline-derived CDR1 and CDR2 are MNHEY and SMNVEV (reference sequence).

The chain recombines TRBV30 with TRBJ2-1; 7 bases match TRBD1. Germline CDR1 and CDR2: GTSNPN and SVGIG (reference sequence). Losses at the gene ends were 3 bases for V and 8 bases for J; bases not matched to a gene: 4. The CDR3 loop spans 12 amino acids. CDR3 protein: CAWRRGRDEQFF. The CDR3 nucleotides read TGTGCCTGGAGAAGGGGGCGAGATGAGCAGTTCTTC.

The CDR3 DNA sequence: TGTGCCATCGGCCGGGACAGGGAGGAAGGGGAGCTGTTTTTT. Residues: CAIGRDREEGELFF. This sequence joins TRBV10-3 and TRBJ2-2; 9 positions agree with TRBD1. The V segment lost 8 bases and the J segment 8 bases; nucleotides outside the gene matches: 9. The CDR3 loop spans 14 amino acids. The germline gives CDR1 ENHRY, CDR2 SYGVKD.

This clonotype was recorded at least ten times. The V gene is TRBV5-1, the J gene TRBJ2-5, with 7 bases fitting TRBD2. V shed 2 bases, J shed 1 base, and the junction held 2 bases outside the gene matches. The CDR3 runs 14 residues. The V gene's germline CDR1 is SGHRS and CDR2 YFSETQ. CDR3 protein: CASSLGTIQETQYF. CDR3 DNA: TGCGCCAGCAGCTTAGGGACTATCCAAGAGACCCAGTACTTC.

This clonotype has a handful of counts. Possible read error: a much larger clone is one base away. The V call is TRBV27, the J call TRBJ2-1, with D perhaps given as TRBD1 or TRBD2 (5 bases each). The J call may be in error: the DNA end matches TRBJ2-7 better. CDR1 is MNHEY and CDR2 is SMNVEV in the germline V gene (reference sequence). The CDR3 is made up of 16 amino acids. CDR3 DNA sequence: TGTGCCAGCAGAGGGACCGGGCAGAGCTCCTACAATGAGCAGTACTTC. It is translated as CASRGTGQSSYNEQYF.

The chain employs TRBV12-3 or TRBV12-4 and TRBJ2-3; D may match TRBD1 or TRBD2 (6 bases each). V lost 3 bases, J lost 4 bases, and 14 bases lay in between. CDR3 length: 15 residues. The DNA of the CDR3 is TGTGCCAGCAGTTTTCAGCAGGGGAGGCCAGATACGCAGTATTTT. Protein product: CASSFQQGRPDTQYF.

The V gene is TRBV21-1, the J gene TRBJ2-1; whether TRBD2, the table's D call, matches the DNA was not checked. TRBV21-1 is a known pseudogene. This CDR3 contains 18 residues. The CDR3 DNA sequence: TGTGCCAGCAGCAAATCCCGAACTAGCGGGAGCTCCTACAATGAGCAGTTCTTC. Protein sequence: CASSKSRTSGSSYNEQFF.

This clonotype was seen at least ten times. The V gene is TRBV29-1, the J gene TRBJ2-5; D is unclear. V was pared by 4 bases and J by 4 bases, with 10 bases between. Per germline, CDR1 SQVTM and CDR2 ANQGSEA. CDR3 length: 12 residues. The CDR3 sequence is CSVVFGGETQYF. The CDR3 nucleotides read TGCAGCGTTGTGTTCGGCGGAGAGACCCAGTACTTC.

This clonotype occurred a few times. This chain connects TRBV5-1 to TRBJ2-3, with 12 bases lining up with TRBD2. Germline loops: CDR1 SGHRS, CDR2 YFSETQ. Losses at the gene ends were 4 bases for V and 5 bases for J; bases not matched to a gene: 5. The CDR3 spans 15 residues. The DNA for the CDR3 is TGCGCCAGCAGCCTATCGGGACTAGCGGGAGATACGCAGTATTTT. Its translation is CASSLSGLAGDTQYF. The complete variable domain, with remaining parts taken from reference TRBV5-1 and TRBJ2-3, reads KAGVTQTPRYLIKTRGQQVTLSCSPISGHRSVSWYQQTPGQGLQFLFEYFSETQRNKGNFPGRFSGRQFSNSRSEMNVSTLELGDSALYLCASSLSGLAGDTQYFGPGTRLTVL.

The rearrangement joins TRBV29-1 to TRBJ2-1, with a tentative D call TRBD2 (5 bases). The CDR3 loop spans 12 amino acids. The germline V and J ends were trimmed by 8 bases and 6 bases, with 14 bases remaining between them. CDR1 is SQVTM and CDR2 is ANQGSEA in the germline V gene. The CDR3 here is CSTHRETNEQFF. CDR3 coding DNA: TGCAGCACACACCGGGAAACCAATGAGCAGTTCTTC.

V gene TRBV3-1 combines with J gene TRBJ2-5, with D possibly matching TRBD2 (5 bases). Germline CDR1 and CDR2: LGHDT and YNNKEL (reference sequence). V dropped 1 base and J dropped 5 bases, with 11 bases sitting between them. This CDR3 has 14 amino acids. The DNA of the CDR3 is TGTGCCAGCAGCCAAGGAGGGTCCCACGAGACCCAGTACTTC. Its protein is CASSQGGSHETQYF.

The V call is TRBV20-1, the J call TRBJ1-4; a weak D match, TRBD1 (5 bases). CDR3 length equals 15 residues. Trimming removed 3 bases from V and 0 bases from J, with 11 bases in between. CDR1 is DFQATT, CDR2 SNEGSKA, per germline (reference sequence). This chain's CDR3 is CSARGGRTTNEKLFF. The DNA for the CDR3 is TGCAGTGCTAGGGGGGGGAGGACAACTAATGAAAAACTGTTTTTT.

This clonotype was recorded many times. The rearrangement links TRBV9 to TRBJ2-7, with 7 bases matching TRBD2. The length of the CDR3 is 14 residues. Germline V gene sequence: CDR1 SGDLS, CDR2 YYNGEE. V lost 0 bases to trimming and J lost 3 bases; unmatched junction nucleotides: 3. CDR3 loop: CASSVASGYYEQYF. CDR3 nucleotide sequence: TGTGCCAGCAGCGTAGCTAGCGGCTACTACGAGCAGTACTTC.

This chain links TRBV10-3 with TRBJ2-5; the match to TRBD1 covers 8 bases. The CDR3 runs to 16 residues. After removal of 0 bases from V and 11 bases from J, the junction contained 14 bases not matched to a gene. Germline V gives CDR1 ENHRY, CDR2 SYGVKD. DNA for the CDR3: TGTGCCATCAGTGAGTCGACTCGTCAGGGGGCCGGTGAGCAGTACTTC. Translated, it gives CAISESTRQGAGEQYF.

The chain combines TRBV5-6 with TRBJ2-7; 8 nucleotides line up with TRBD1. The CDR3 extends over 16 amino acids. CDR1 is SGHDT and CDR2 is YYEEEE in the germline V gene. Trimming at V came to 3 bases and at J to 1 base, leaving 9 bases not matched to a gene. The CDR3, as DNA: TGTGCCAGCAGCTCTTTCCGGGACAGGAGTTCCTACGAGCAGTACTTC. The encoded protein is CASSSFRDRSSYEQYF.

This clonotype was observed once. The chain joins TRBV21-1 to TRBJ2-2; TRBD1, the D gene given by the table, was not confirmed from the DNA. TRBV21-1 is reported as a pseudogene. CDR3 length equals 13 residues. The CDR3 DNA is TGTCGAAGTGTCAGGGGCCATCCCGGGGAGCTGTTTTTT. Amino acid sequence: CRSVRGHPGELFF.

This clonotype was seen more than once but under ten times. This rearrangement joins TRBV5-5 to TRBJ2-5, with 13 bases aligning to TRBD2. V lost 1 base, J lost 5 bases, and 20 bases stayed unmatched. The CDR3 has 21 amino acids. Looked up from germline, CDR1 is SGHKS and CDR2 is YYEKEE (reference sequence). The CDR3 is CASSLSGGVFRTSGREETQYF. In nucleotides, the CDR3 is TGTGCCAGCAGCTTGTCGGGGGGGGTCTTTCGGACTAGCGGGAGAGAGGAGACCCAGTACTTC.

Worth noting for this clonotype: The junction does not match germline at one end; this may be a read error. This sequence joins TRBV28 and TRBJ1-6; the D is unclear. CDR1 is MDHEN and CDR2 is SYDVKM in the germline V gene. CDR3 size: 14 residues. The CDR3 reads CASSPNKYNSPPHF. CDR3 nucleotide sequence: TGTGCCAGCAGCCCGAATAAGTATAATTCACCCCCCCACTTT.